This T cell receptor (beta chain) was sequenced in a study of blood T cell repertoires in COVID-19. Across the whole study: Samples representing acute and convalescent COVID-19 were sourced from the United States, Italy and Spain.

Per the original data handling: Counts of nucleated cells, estimated from reference gene primer amplification, were obtained. Here immunoSEQ multiplex PCR was the method, and the copy in TCRdb shows in-frame clones only, minus some. V, J and clone size were drawn from that table, and D and trimming were deduced from the DNA. The data contain about 53,000 clones, 90% of them singletons. Germline V gene data show CDR1 as KGHDR and CDR2 as SFDVKD. The CDR3 consists of 18 residues. With V trimmed by 4 bases and J by 6 bases, 16 bases remained unmatched. The gene calls are TRBV24-1 and TRBJ2-2, with TRBD2 identical over 7 bases. Sequenced: peripheral blood. This clonotype originated in a human donor in a cohort sampled during active COVID-19. CDR3 region: CATSEPWPGRALAGELFF. The DNA for the CDR3 is TGTGCCACCAGTGAACCCTGGCCTGGGAGGGCCCTCGCCGGGGAGCTGTTTTTT.